These T cell receptor beta chains were read from a single sample in a study of regulatory T cells in long-lasting Graves disease. TCRdb reprocessed the multiplex PCR reads with MiXCR, giving one entry per CDR3 protein. The data show about 450,000 distinct CDR3 sequences, about 14% seen once. The same data also contributed to another study, on T cells in Graves' hyperthyroidism and ophthalmopathy.

The material was peripheral blood mononuclear cells (PBMCs), obtained at new diagnosis, from a patient treated with antithyroid drugs. Receptor source: a woman aged 50 to 60 with Graves disease. CDR3s include the opening cysteine and the closing phenylalanine or tryptophan. The D gene is left open where the match is weak. The size of a clone is reported for some rows only, either as once, few or many, or as a class for expanded clones.

CDR3aa	CDR3nt	v_gene	j_gene	d_gene	abundance
CASSSNLATPNYGYTF	TGTGCCAGCAGTTCGAACCTCGCCACACCCAACTATGGCTACACCTTC	TRBV12-3/TRBV12-4	TRBJ1-2	NA	many
CSAILQGFNEKLFF	TGCAGTGCGATACTACAGGGTTTCAATGAAAAACTGTTTTTT	TRBV20-1	TRBJ1-4	NA	few
CASSLVGGATYNEQFF	TGTGCCAGCAGCTTAGTGGGGGGGGCCACCTACAATGAGCAGTTCTTC	TRBV7-2	TRBJ2-1	NA	NA
CSARDRETGWTDTQYF	TGCAGTGCTAGAGATCGGGAGACAGGGTGGACAGATACGCAGTATTTT	TRBV20-1	TRBJ2-3	NA	many
CASSPRAETNEKLFF	TGTGCCAGCTCACCACGCGCAGAAACAAATGAAAAACTGTTTTTT	TRBV18	TRBJ1-4	NA	many
CSVETSETQYF	TGCAGCGTCGAAACATCGGAGACCCAGTACTTC	TRBV29-1	TRBJ2-5	NA	few
CASSRGTGGFVQYF	TGTGCCAGCAGTCGCGGGACAGGGGGCTTCGTGCAGTACTTC	TRBV27	TRBJ2-7	TRBD1	many
CASSEFGTGEYEQYF	TGCGCCAGCAGTGAGTTCGGGACAGGTGAATACGAGCAGTACTTC	TRBV10-1	TRBJ2-7	TRBD1	NA
CASSPGQGPDEQYF	TGCGCCAGCAGCCCCGGGCAGGGGCCCGACGAGCAGTACTTC	TRBV4-1	TRBJ2-7	NA	few
CASSVAPGVEQYF	TGTGCCAGCAGCGTAGCTCCAGGGGTCGAGCAGTACTTC	TRBV9	TRBJ2-7	NA	NA
CASSYSQGSYTDTQYF	TGTGCCAGCAGTTACTCACAGGGGTCCTACACAGATACGCAGTATTTT	TRBV6-2/TRBV6-3	TRBJ2-3	TRBD1	few
CASNPVNSYEQYF	TGTGCCAGCAATCCAGTTAACTCCTACGAGCAGTACTTC	TRBV6-1	TRBJ2-7	NA	few
CASRTAGGSYNEQFF	TGTGCCAGCAGAACAGCGGGAGGGTCCTACAATGAGCAGTTCTTC	TRBV6-1	TRBJ2-1	TRBD2	NA
CASSRDQGGRNEQFF	TGTGCCAGCAGCCGCGATCAAGGAGGGAGGAATGAGCAGTTCTTC	TRBV3-1	TRBJ2-1	NA	many
CASSSGQYSNQPQHF	TGTGCCAGCAGTTCCGGGCAGTATAGCAATCAGCCCCAGCATTTT	TRBV12-3/TRBV12-4	TRBJ1-5	NA	NA
CASSPIGMDTEAFF	TGTGCCAGCAGCCCAATCGGGATGGACACTGAAGCTTTCTTT	TRBV5-4	TRBJ1-1	NA	many
CSVDTGTGTYEQYF	TGCAGCGTTGATACCGGGACAGGGACCTACGAGCAGTACTTC	TRBV29-1	TRBJ2-7	TRBD1	many
CASSFGRQGNYNEQFF	TGTGCCAGCAGCTTCGGAAGACAGGGAAACTACAATGAGCAGTTCTTC	TRBV7-9	TRBJ2-1	TRBD1	many
CASSLGVTSGTDTQYF	TGTGCCAGCAGCTTAGGGGTGACTAGCGGCACAGATACGCAGTATTTT	TRBV7-9	TRBJ2-3	TRBD2	many
CASSLGSSGRQYF	TGTGCCAGCAGCTTAGGCTCTAGCGGGAGACAGTACTTC	TRBV7-8	TRBJ2-7	TRBD2	many
CASSQIVAGNTGELFF	TGCGCCAGCAGCCAGATTGTAGCGGGCAACACCGGGGAGCTGTTTTTT	TRBV4-1	TRBJ2-2	TRBD2	NA
CASSDDGTSGGYTDTQYF	TGTGCCAGCTCAGACGACGGGACTAGCGGGGGTTACACAGATACGCAGTATTTT	TRBV18	TRBJ2-3	TRBD2	few
CASSQAGVEQFF	TGCGCCAGCAGCCAAGCGGGGGTTGAGCAGTTCTTC	TRBV4-1	TRBJ2-1	NA	NA
CASTRTGGSLQPQHF	TGTGCCAGCACCCGGACAGGGGGCTCTCTTCAGCCCCAGCATTTT	TRBV28	TRBJ1-5	TRBD1	many
CSAPGPINYEQYF	TGCAGTGCTCCGGGACCGATAAACTACGAGCAGTACTTC	TRBV20-1	TRBJ2-7	NA	few
CASSDGTQGALGNQPQHF	TGCGCCAGCAGTGATGGGACCCAGGGGGCGCTCGGCAATCAGCCCCAGCATTTT	TRBV10-1	TRBJ1-5	TRBD1	many
CASSLWEGLEQFF	TGTGCCAGCAGCTTGTGGGAGGGCCTTGAGCAGTTCTTC	TRBV11-2	TRBJ2-1	TRBD2	many